This TCR beta chain was profiled in a study of molecular identifiers for immune sequencing clone quantification. TCRdb reprocessed the PCR reads with MiXCR, giving one entry per CDR3 protein. The repertoire includes about 630,000 distinct CDR3 sequences, approximately 24% of them detected once, and about 0.84% sits in the top ten. The V end was cut by 6 bases, the J end by 3 bases, with 17 bases between. This CDR3 comprises 15 residues. CDR1 ENHRY and CDR2 SYGVKD come from the germline V gene. The material sequenced was naive CD8+ T cells from blood, with Jurkat cell RNA spiked in. Subset: FACS-sorted CD8+CD4-CCR7+CD45RA+ naive T cells. The chain is built from TRBV10-3 and TRBJ1-2; tentatively, D is TRBD1 (5 bases). This receptor was obtained from a human donor in good health. Some libraries in this study had Jurkat cell RNA spiked in. CDR3 loop: CAISLEEGWDYGYTF. The CDR3 bases are TGTGCCATCAGCCTGGAGGAGGGGTGGGACTATGGCTACACCTTC.